In this sample, the clone carrying this T cell receptor (beta chain) turned up once. The antigen is undetermined. The data stem from a study of pediatric ulcerative colitis. Study-level findings and limits: Ulcerative colitis patients shared more blood-rectal clones than controls.

The repertoire was sequenced with immunoSEQ multiplex PCR; TCRdb's copy has only in-frame clones and lacks some. The repertoire consists of about 36,000 clones, with 83% occurring once and the leading ten covering more than 20%. The CDR3 sequence is 14 residues long. Germline V gene lookup returns CDR1 SGHDT and CDR2 YYEEEE. V lost 4 bases and J lost 7; bases outside the gene matches: 8. The blood sample was taken during the colonoscopy visit. Sequencing was done on a sample of blood. The rearrangement links TRBV5-6 to TRBJ2-7; 10 bases line up with TRBD1. The sequence was obtained from a girl between 5 and 17 years old with moderate ulcerative colitis. The CDR3: CASSTDRGLIEQYF. DNA of the CDR3: TGTGCCAGCAGCACTGACAGGGGGCTAATTGAGCAGTACTTC.